These 4 T cell receptor beta chains were sequenced from one sample in a study of regulatory T cells in long-lasting Graves disease. Arm-PCR with iRepertoire HTBI primers amplified the CDR3 regions for these TCR beta libraries. Each CDR3 protein is one row after TCRdb ran MiXCR on the multiplex PCR reads. The sample comprises about 620,000 distinct CDR3 sequences, around 17% of which are singletons, and more than 15% rests with the top ten. Specified time point: newly diagnosed GD, antithyroid drugs for less than 3 months. Extracted RNA from PBMCs served as the source of the TCR library. These data were also reused for a study on T cells in Graves' hyperthyroidism and ophthalmopathy.

Source: peripheral blood mononuclear cells (PBMCs), taken at new diagnosis, from a patient treated with antithyroid drugs. The receptors originated from a woman aged 25 to 45 with Graves disease.

This clonotype was seen a few times. This rearrangement joins TRBV3-1 to TRBJ2-5; possibly TRBD1 or TRBD2 for D (5 bases each). Trimming pared 4 bases from V and 2 bases from J, leaving 17 bases between. CDR1 and CDR2 (germline): LGHDT, YNNKEL (reference sequence). This CDR3 is built from 16 residues. The CDR3 sequence: CASSLGSGLQQETQYF. The CDR3, as DNA: TGTGCCAGCAGCCTGGGGTCGGGGCTTCAACAAGAGACCCAGTACTTC.

This clonotype has at least ten counts. The gene calls are TRBV28 and TRBJ1-1; no definite D call. CDR1 is MDHEN and CDR2 is SYDVKM in the germline V gene. This CDR3 is built from 12 residues. V was clipped by 6 bases and J by 10 bases, with 15 bases between them. CDR3 protein: CASRLSSGGAFF. The DNA of the CDR3 is TGTGCCAGCAGACTTAGTAGCGGAGGAGCTTTCTTT.

Ten or more counts support this clonotype. This sequence joins TRBV19 and TRBJ1-2; 9 bases match TRBD1. After removal of 6 bases from V and 7 bases from J, the junction contained 9 bases not matched to a gene. The CDR3 spans 14 residues. Germline CDR1 LNHDA, CDR2 SQIVND (reference sequence). The CDR3 nucleotides read TGTGCCAGTAGCCATTTACAGGGGGCAAGTGGCTACACCTTC. Protein: CASSHLQGASGYTF.

This clonotype was seen a single time. The rearrangement joins TRBV6-1 to TRBJ2-2; 9 bases are a match to TRBD1. Germline CDR1 and CDR2: MNHNS and SASEGT. This CDR3 contains 15 residues. J gave up 1 base and V 7 bases, and 4 bases lay outside the gene matches. The CDR3 protein is CASTEGQGNTGELFF. CDR3 DNA: TGTGCCAGCACCGAGGGACAGGGGAACACCGGGGAGCTGTTTTTT.